Following are 5 T cell receptor beta chains from one sample sequenced in a study of cytomegalovirus exposure and HLA in healthy donors. Using immunoSEQ multiplex PCR, the repertoire was profiled, and TCRdb retains in-frame clones only, with some absent. This sample has over 150,000 clones; around 88% occur once, and the top ten carry 20% to 25%. What was sequenced was PBMCs. The receptor set was obtained from a man between 18 and 29 years old in good health and CMV-seropositive.

This rearrangement joins TRBV19 to TRBJ2-1; 12 bases line up with TRBD2. Losses at the gene ends were 4 bases for V and 5 bases for J; bases not matched to a gene: 6. Germline lookup yields CDR1 LNHDA and CDR2 SQIVND (reference sequence). The CDR3 runs to 16 residues. The CDR3 sequence is CASSTLGLAGNNEQFF. The CDR3 DNA reads TGTGCCAGTAGTACTCTCGGACTAGCGGGAAACAATGAGCAGTTCTTC.

V usage is TRBV7-2 and J usage is TRBJ2-5; 8 bases are shared with TRBD1. Trimming took 1 base from V and 2 from J; bases not matched to a gene: 6. CDR3 length: 16 residues. Germline V gives CDR1 SGHTA, CDR2 FQGNSA. CDR3: CASSLVDRALQETQYF. CDR3 DNA: TGTGCCAGCAGCTTAGTGGACAGGGCGCTACAAGAGACCCAGTACTTC.

The CDR3 loop is CASSSPGSSYEQYF. CDR3 coding DNA: TGTGCCAGCAGTTCCCCTGGGAGCTCCTACGAGCAGTACTTC. V and J are TRBV27 and TRBJ2-7; D is possibly TRBD2 (5 bases). The CDR3 runs 14 residues. Trimming left V 4 bases short and J 0 bases short, with 10 bases between. Germline CDR1 and CDR2: MNHEY and SMNVEV (reference sequence).

V is TRBV6-5 and J is TRBJ2-1, with D hard to call. The germline V gene encodes CDR1 MNHEY and CDR2 SVGAGI. The CDR3 covers 13 residues. V was trimmed by 5 bases and J by 6 bases, leaving 11 bases between them. CDR3 sequence (DNA): TGTGCCAGCAGTCCCCCGAGTACCAATGAGCAGTTCTTC. Protein sequence: CASSPPSTNEQFF.

V gene TRBV10-3 combines with J gene TRBJ1-1, with TRBD1 as a possible D gene (6 bases). This CDR3 comprises 14 residues. The V gene's germline CDR1 is ENHRY and CDR2 SYGVKD. Trimming pared 5 bases from V and 0 bases from J, leaving 10 bases between. The CDR3 coding sequence is TGTGCCATCAGTACAGGGCTGATGAACACTGAAGCTTTCTTT. Its protein is CAISTGLMNTEAFF.